The 32 T cell receptor beta chains presented below share a single source sample, sequenced in a study of radiation and T cells in renal cell carcinoma (TCRdb year 2020). Library method: the immunoSEQ multiplex PCR assay. As stored in TCRdb, this immuneACCESS dataset retains in-frame rearrangements with V and J assigned. A fraction of the clones does not appear; measured against another copy, unresolved V genes explain less than half of the discrepancy, and the remainder lacks a known reason. This sample holds 110,000 to 150,000 clones; 70% to 90% were observed only once. The ten largest clonotypes hold more than 10% of the sample. The time point label, read with the paper, signifies: baseline pretreatment blood. According to the study, the label for this sample's treatment or condition signals: 15 Gy SBRT to primary tumor, nephrectomy 4 weeks later. The material was blood, obtained from a patient whose treatment included radiotherapy and nephrectomy. The receptors shown here come from a woman between 45 and 65 years old with renal cell carcinoma.

This clone appeared a few times. The chain uses TRBV10-3 and TRBJ1-5; the D gene is possibly TRBD1 (5 bases). Germline CDR1 is ENHRY and CDR2 is SYGVKD. CDR3 length equals 14 residues. The V end lost 3 bases, the J end lost 1 base, and 7 bases lay between the germline ends. CDR3 sequence reads: CAISDGGSNQPQHF. The CDR3 DNA is TGTGCCATCAGTGACGGGGGAAGCAATCAGCCCCAGCATTTT.

The chain couples TRBV6-6 to TRBJ1-5, with 7 bases matching TRBD1. This CDR3 comprises 13 residues. Germline CDR1 and CDR2: MNHNY and SVGAGI (reference sequence). The V segment lost 5 bases and the J segment 7 bases; nucleotides outside the gene matches: 5. CDR3 nucleotide sequence: TGTGCCAGCAGTCCCACAGGGGCCCAGCCCCAGCATTTT. It yields the protein CASSPTGAQPQHF.

The chain couples TRBV19 to TRBJ2-3, with a weak D call TRBD2 (6 bases). Trimming removed 1 base from V and 4 bases from J, with 9 bases in between. CDR3 size: 14 residues. Germline CDR1 and CDR2: LNHDA and SQIVND (reference sequence). This chain's CDR3 is CASSIGEAADTQYF. The CDR3 coding sequence is TGTGCCAGTAGTATAGGGGAGGCGGCAGATACGCAGTATTTT.

Only a few counts were recorded for this clone. This chain links TRBV7-8 with TRBJ2-3, with D perhaps TRBD2 (7 bases). Germline-derived CDR1 and CDR2 are SGHVS and FQNEAQ. The CDR3 totals 15 residues. Trimming took off 2 bases at V and 4 bases at J, with 13 bases between the two ends. The CDR3 DNA reads TGTGCCAGCAGCTTAACACAGGGAGGGGCAGATACGCAGTATTTT. Translating gives CASSLTQGGADTQYF.

V gene TRBV11-1 combines with J gene TRBJ2-7; the D is unclear. V was cut by 5 bases and J by 9 bases, with 14 bases left in between. The CDR3 has 12 residues. The germline gives CDR1 SGHAT, CDR2 FQDESV (reference sequence). The CDR3 bases are TGTGCCAGCAGCCAGGCCTCAAGGGTGCAGTACTTC. Translation: CASSQASRVQYF.

This clone turned up a few times. This rearrangement joins TRBV6-1 to TRBJ1-1, with D unresolved. CDR3 size: 15 residues. Trimming removed 2 bases from V and 2 bases from J, with 12 bases in between. Germline CDR1 MNHNS, CDR2 SASEGT. Here the CDR3 reads CASSERQALNTEAFF. CDR3 nucleotide sequence: TGTGCCAGCAGTGAAAGGCAGGCTTTAAACACTGAAGCTTTCTTT.

This sequence joins TRBV29-1 and TRBJ2-5, with no clear D. Trimming removed 1 base from V and 5 bases from J, with 5 bases in between. CDR1 and CDR2 from the germline V gene are SQVTM and ANQGSEA. The CDR3 covers 11 residues. The CDR3: CSVEAGETQYF. CDR3 DNA: TGCAGCGTTGAAGCTGGGGAGACCCAGTACTTC.

The gene calls are TRBV19 and TRBJ1-1; possibly TRBD1 for D (5 bases). V was cut by 2 bases and J by 1 base, with 11 bases left in between. The germline gives CDR1 LNHDA, CDR2 SQIVND (reference sequence). The CDR3 runs 15 residues. The CDR3 here is CASSIFGTANTEAFF. CDR3 nucleotides: TGTGCCAGTAGTATATTTGGGACCGCGAACACTGAAGCTTTCTTT. The whole variable domain, remainder taken from reference TRBV19 and TRBJ1-1, is DGGITQSPKYLFRKEGQNVTLSCEQNLNHDAMYWYRQDPGQGLRLIYYSQIVNDFQKGDIAEGYSVSREKKESFPLTVTSAQKNPTAFYLCASSIFGTANTEAFFGQGTRLTVV.

The chain uses TRBV19 and TRBJ1-2; weak D call: TRBD1 (6 bases). This CDR3 region has 15 residues. V was shortened by 3 bases and J by 4 bases, with 15 bases between the two germline ends. Germline V gives CDR1 LNHDA, CDR2 SQIVND (reference sequence). DNA of the CDR3: TGTGCCAGTAGTATGGGGACCCCAGGGGCCTATGGCTACACCTTC. Residues: CASSMGTPGAYGYTF.

The chain couples TRBV6-5 to TRBJ1-1, with D tentatively TRBD1 (5 bases). The CDR3 has 14 amino acids. Germline V lookup: CDR1 MNHEY, CDR2 SVGAGI. V shed 2 bases and J shed 4 bases, with 11 bases lying between them. The DNA for the CDR3 is TGTGCCAGCAGTTACGGGGCAGGGATCACTGAAGCTTTCTTT. As protein: CASSYGAGITEAFF.

This clone has a single count. The CDR3 spells CASSLDWSGTIYF. CDR3 nucleotide sequence: TGTGCCAGCAGCTTGGACTGGAGCGGCACCATATATTTT. This rearrangement joins TRBV5-6 to TRBJ1-3; no clear D gene. Trimming shortened V by 0 bases and J by 9 bases, and 10 bases separated the two germline ends. CDR3 length: 13 residues. The germline gives CDR1 SGHDT, CDR2 YYEEEE.

This rearrangement joins TRBV2 to TRBJ2-7; D uncertain. The CDR3 runs to 11 residues. CDR1 and CDR2 from the germline V gene are SNHLY and FYNNEI. V was shortened by 6 bases and J by 5 bases, with 8 bases between the two germline ends. CDR3 amino acids: CASRNTNEQYF. Written as DNA, the CDR3 is TGTGCCAGCAGGAATACCAACGAGCAGTACTTC.

This chain uses TRBV9 with TRBJ1-2; 9 bases match TRBD1. Germline values: CDR1 SGDLS, CDR2 YYNGEE. This CDR3 region has 14 residues. V was clipped by 6 bases and J by 6 bases; unmatched bases: 9. The CDR3 DNA follows: TGTGCCAGCACAATGACAGGGGGGGAGCATGGCTACACCTTC. It yields the protein CASTMTGGEHGYTF.

This clone was detected only once. The chain couples TRBV5-1 to TRBJ2-7, with 10 nucleotides matching TRBD2. V trimming: 3 bases; J trimming: 6 bases; junction bases outside the gene matches: 9. CDR3 length: 15 amino acids. Germline assignment: CDR1 SGHRS and CDR2 YFSETQ. CDR3 amino acids: CASSWGERGGSEQYF. The DNA for the CDR3 is TGCGCCAGCAGCTGGGGTGAGCGGGGGGGCTCCGAGCAGTACTTC.

This chain joins TRBV7-9 and TRBJ1-5; 7 bases are a match to TRBD1. V was clipped by 5 bases and J by 6 bases; unmatched bases: 4. This CDR3 region has 13 residues. Germline CDR1 is SEHNR and CDR2 is FQNEAQ (reference sequence). The CDR3 loop reads CASSKTGAQPQHF. CDR3 in DNA: TGTGCCAGCAGCAAAACAGGGGCTCAGCCCCAGCATTTT. Variable domain in full (rest from reference TRBV7-9 and TRBJ1-5): DTGVSQNPRHKITKRGQNVTFRCDPISEHNRLYWYRQTLGQGPEFLTYFQNEAQLEKSRLLSDRFSAERPKGSFSTLEIQRTEQGDSAMYLCASSKTGAQPQHFGDGTRLSIL.

The chain combines TRBV6-6 with TRBJ1-2; 8 nucleotides agree with TRBD1. Germline V gene lookup returns CDR1 MNHNY and CDR2 SVGAGI (reference sequence). The length of the CDR3 is 13 residues. V trimming: 5 bases; J trimming: 4 bases; junction bases outside the gene matches: 3. For the CDR3, the DNA is TGTGCCAGCAGTCGGGGACAGGCCTATGGCTACACCTTC. Protein: CASSRGQAYGYTF.

The chain employs TRBV19 and TRBJ1-2; TRBD1 matches 7 bases. V was pared by 6 bases and J by 4 bases, with 8 bases of the junction left unmatched. The CDR3 totals 14 residues. CDR1 is LNHDA, CDR2 SQIVND, per germline (reference sequence). In DNA form, the CDR3 reads TGTGCCAGTAGCCGCCGCCGGGACAGCTATGGCTACACCTTC. This sequence encodes CASSRRRDSYGYTF.

The chain has TRBV15 and TRBJ1-4; D remains unclear. Germline V CDR1 and CDR2: LNHNV, YYDKDF (reference sequence). The V gene lost 4 bases and the J gene lost 0 bases, with 12 bases spanning the gap. The CDR3 totals 16 residues. The CDR3 sequence: CATSNNIRTTNEKLFF. CDR3 sequence (DNA): TGTGCCACCAGCAATAACATCAGGACAACTAATGAAAAACTGTTTTTT.

The chain carries TRBV18 and TRBJ1-2, with D possibly being TRBD1 (5 bases). CDR1 is KGHSH and CDR2 is LQKENI in the germline V gene. V shed 2 bases and J shed 7 bases, with 14 bases lying between them. The CDR3 totals 14 residues. The CDR3 nucleotides are TGTGCCAGCTCACCATCGGGGCAAGCGGGTGGCTACACCTTC. Its protein is CASSPSGQAGGYTF.

The chain carries TRBV19 and TRBJ1-4; TRBD1 might be the D (6 bases). The germline CDR1 and CDR2 sequences are LNHDA and SQIVND (reference sequence). This CDR3 is 15 amino acids long. Trimming took off 5 bases at V and 2 bases at J, with 12 bases between the two ends. CDR3 loop: CASSVQGWTNEKLFF. CDR3 bases: TGTGCCAGTAGTGTACAGGGTTGGACTAATGAAAAACTGTTTTTT.

As DNA, the CDR3 is TGTGCCAGCAGCCCCTGGGCGGGAAACACTGAAGCTTTCTTT. Protein product: CASSPWAGNTEAFF. The rearrangement joins TRBV7-2 to TRBJ1-1; no clear D. This CDR3 comprises 14 residues. From germline, CDR1 is SGHTA and CDR2 FQGNSA. Trimming shortened V by 5 bases and J by 2 bases, and 12 bases separated the two germline ends.

The chain recombines TRBV6-5 with TRBJ2-1; D is uncertain. Trimming took 2 bases from V and 6 from J, leaving 14 bases between them. CDR1 is MNHEY, CDR2 SVGAGI, per germline. This CDR3 contains 15 residues. CDR3 protein: CASSYARTSANEQFF. The CDR3 nucleotides are TGTGCCAGCAGTTACGCCCGGACCTCGGCCAATGAGCAGTTCTTC.

The rearrangement uses TRBV6-1 and TRBJ1-1; unclear D gene. The length of the CDR3 is 15 residues. CDR1 is MNHNS and CDR2 is SASEGT in the germline V gene. The V and J ends lost 4 bases and 2 bases respectively, with 14 bases between them. CDR3: CASSVGVRGNTEAFF. CDR3 in DNA: TGTGCCAGCAGTGTCGGGGTGCGGGGAAACACTGAAGCTTTCTTT.

The chain has TRBV4-3 and TRBJ2-2; perhaps TRBD2 as D (6 bases). CDR1 and CDR2 (germline): LGHNA, YSLEER. V was pared by 0 bases and J by 2 bases, with 10 bases between. This CDR3 is built from 16 residues. CDR3 DNA: TGCGCCAGCAGCCAAGAGGGGGGTAGAAACACCGGGGAGCTGTTTTTT. It codes for CASSQEGGRNTGELFF.

This chain connects TRBV9 to TRBJ1-4, with D possibly matching TRBD1 (6 bases). The V end was cut by 4 bases, the J end by 0 bases, with 13 bases between. The CDR3 is 16 amino acids. Per the germline V gene, CDR1 is SGDLS and CDR2 is YYNGEE. CDR3 in amino acids: CASSITGTPTNEKLFF. The DNA of the CDR3 is TGTGCCAGCAGCATCACAGGGACCCCAACTAATGAAAAACTGTTTTTT.

The gene calls are TRBV6-5 and TRBJ1-2; D uncertain. V lost 2 bases and J lost 7, with 11 bases in between. This CDR3 is 13 amino acids long. Germline values: CDR1 MNHEY, CDR2 SVGAGI. The CDR3 protein is CASSYGDFAGYTF. CDR3 DNA: TGTGCCAGCAGTTACGGCGATTTTGCTGGCTACACCTTC.

The rearrangement links TRBV9 to TRBJ1-2; D is perhaps TRBD1 (6 bases). V was shortened by 5 bases and J by 3 bases, with 11 bases between the two germline ends. The CDR3 consists of 13 residues. CDR1 is SGDLS, CDR2 YYNGEE, per germline. Written as DNA, the CDR3 is TGTGCCAGCAGGCACAGGGACGACTATGGCTACACCTTC. Its protein is CASRHRDDYGYTF.

The rearrangement uses TRBV4-1 and TRBJ1-6, with no clear D. Per the germline V gene, CDR1 is MGHRA and CDR2 is YSYEKL. Trimming removed 0 bases at V and 4 bases at J, with 13 bases between. The CDR3 extends over 17 amino acids. CDR3 sequence reads: CASSQESQPSYNSPLHF. CDR3 in DNA: TGCGCCAGCAGCCAAGAATCACAGCCGTCTTATAATTCACCCCTCCACTTT.

This rearrangement joins TRBV19 to TRBJ2-3; D is unclear. There are 13 residues in the CDR3. V was cut by 6 bases and J by 5 bases, with 12 bases left in between. In germline, CDR1 is LNHDA, CDR2 SQIVND (reference sequence). The CDR3 DNA sequence: TGTGCCAGTAGACCCCTTAGTGTAGATACGCAGTATTTT. Translation gives CASRPLSVDTQYF.

V gene TRBV2 combines with J gene TRBJ2-5, with D unclear. Germline V CDR1 and CDR2: SNHLY, FYNNEI. The CDR3 loop spans 12 amino acids. Trimming removed 5 bases from V and 4 bases from J, with 8 bases in between. DNA of the CDR3: TGTGCCAGCAGTACCGTGGGAGAGACCCAGTACTTC. Translated, it gives CASSTVGETQYF.

V usage is TRBV19 and J usage is TRBJ2-3; the match to TRBD2 covers 12 bases. Germline V lookup: CDR1 LNHDA, CDR2 SQIVND (reference sequence). V lost 1 base to trimming and J lost 0 bases; unmatched junction nucleotides: 5. CDR3 length equals 18 residues. The DNA of the CDR3 is TGTGCCAGTAGTATAGCGAAGACTAGCGGGGGTAGCACAGATACGCAGTATTTT. It codes for CASSIAKTSGGSTDTQYF.

The chain joins TRBV4-3 to TRBJ2-4; D not certain. This CDR3 is built from 16 residues. The V end was cut by 0 bases, the J end by 6 bases, with 15 bases between. Germline V gene sequence: CDR1 LGHNA, CDR2 YSLEER. In nucleotides, the CDR3 is TGCGCCAGCAGCCAAGATACTACCACTCAGGCAAACATTCAGTACTTC. Translating it yields CASSQDTTTQANIQYF.